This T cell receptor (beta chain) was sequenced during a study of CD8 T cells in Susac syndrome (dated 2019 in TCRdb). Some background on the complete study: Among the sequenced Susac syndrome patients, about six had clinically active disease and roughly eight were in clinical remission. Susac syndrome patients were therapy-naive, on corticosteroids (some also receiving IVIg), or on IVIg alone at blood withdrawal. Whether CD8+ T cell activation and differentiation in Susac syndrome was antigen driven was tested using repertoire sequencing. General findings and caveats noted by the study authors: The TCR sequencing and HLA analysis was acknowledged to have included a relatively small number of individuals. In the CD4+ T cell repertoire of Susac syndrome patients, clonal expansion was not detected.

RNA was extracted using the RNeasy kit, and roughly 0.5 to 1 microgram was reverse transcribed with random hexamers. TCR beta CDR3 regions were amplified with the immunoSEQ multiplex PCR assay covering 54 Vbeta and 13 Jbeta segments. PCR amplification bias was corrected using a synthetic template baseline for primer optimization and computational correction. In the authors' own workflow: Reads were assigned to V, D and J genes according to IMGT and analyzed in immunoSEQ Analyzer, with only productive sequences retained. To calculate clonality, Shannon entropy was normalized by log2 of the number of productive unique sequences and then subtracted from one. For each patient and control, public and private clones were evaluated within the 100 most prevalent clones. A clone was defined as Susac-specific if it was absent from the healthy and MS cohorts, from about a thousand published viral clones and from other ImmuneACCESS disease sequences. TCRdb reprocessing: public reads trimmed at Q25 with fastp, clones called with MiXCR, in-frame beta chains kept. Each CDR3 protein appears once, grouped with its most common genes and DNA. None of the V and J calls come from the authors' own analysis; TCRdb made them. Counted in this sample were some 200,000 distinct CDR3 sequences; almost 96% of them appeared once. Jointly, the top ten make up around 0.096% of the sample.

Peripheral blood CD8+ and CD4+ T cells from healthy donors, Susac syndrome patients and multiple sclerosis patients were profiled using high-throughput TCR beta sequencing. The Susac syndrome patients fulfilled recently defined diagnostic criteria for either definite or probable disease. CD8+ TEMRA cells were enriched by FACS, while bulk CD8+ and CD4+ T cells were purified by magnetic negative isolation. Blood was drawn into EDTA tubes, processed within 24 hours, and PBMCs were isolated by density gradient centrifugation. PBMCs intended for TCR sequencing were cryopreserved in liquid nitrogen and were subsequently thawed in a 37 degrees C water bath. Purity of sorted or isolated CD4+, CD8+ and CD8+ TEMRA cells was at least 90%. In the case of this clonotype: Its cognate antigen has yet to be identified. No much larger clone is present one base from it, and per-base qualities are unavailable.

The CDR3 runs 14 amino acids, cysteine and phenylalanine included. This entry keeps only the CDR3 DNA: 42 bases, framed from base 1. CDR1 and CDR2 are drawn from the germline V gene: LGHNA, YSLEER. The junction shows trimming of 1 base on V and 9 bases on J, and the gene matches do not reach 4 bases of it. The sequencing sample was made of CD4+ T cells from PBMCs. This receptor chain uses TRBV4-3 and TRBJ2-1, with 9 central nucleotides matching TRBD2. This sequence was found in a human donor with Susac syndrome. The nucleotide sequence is TGCGCCAGCAGCCAAGTCCCAGCGGGGGGTGAGCAGTTCTTC. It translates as CASSQVPAGGEQFF.